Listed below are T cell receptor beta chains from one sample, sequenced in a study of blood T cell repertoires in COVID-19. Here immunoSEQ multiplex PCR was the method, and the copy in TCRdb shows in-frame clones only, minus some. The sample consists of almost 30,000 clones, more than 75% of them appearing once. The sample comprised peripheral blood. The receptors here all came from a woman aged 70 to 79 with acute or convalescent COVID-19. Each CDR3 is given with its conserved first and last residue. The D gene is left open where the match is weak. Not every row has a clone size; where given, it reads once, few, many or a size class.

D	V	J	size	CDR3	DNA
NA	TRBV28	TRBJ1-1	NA	CASSSRFGAGGAEAFF	TGTGCCAGCAGTTCCCGTTTTGGGGCGGGAGGCGCTGAAGCTTTCTTT
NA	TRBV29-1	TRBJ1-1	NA	CSWIGAGTQAFF	TGCAGCTGGATTGGGGCAGGGACTCAAGCTTTCTTT
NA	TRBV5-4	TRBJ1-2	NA	CASGGEDRSYGYTF	TGTGCCAGCGGGGGGGAAGACAGGAGCTATGGCTACACCTTC
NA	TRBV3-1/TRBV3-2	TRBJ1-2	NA	CASSPDRINGYTF	TGTGCCAGCAGTCCAGACAGGATAAATGGCTACACCTTC
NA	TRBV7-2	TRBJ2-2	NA	CASSLLRLYTGELFF	TGTGCCAGCAGCTTATTGCGTCTATACACCGGGGAGCTGTTTTTT
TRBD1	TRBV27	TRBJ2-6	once	CASSLSGTGWSGANVLTF	TGTGCCAGCAGTTTATCAGGGACAGGGTGGTCTGGGGCCAACGTCCTGACTTTC
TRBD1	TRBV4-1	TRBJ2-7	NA	CASSLTRDSKTYEQYF	TGCGCCAGCAGCCTAACGAGGGACAGTAAGACCTACGAGCAGTACTTC
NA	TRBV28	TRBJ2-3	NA	CASSTPILTSTDTQYF	TGTGCCAGCAGTACACCAATCTTGACAAGCACAGATACGCAGTATTTT
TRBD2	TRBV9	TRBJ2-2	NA	CASSVATTSGRQWNTGELFF	TGTGCCAGCAGCGTAGCTACGACTAGCGGGAGACAGTGGAACACCGGGGAGCTGTTTTTT
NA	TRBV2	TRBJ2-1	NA	CASRVTGGGNEQFF	TGTGCCAGCAGAGTTACTGGCGGCGGCAATGAGCAGTTCTTC
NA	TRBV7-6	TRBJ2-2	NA	CASSLHRVITAGELFF	TGTGCCAGCAGCTTACACAGGGTCATAACGGCCGGGGAGCTGTTTTTT
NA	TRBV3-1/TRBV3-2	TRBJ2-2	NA	CASSRQAGELFF	TGTGCCAGCAGCCGACAGGCCGGGGAGCTGTTTTTT